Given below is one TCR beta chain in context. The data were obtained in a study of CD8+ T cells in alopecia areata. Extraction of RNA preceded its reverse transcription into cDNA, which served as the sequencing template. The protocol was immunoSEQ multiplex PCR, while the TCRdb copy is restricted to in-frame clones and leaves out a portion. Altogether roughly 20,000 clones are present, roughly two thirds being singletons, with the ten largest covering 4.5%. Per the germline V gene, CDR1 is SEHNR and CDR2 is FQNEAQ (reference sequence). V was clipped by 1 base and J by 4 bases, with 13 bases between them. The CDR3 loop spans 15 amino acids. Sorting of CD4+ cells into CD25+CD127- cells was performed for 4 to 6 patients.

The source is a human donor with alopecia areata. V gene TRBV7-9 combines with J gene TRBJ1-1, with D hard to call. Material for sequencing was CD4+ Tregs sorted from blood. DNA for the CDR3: TGTGCCAGCAGCTTAGAACGTGTTACGAGCACTGAAGCTTTCTTT. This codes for CASSLERVTSTEAFF.